The rows below give T cell receptor beta chains drawn from one sample of a study of human T cells and chemical hapten exposure. MiXCR was run by TCRdb on the 5' RACE reads, yielding one entry per CDR3 protein. The sample has 150,000 or so distinct CDR3 sequences, approximately 4% seen once. These receptors came from a female donor in good health. The CDR3 runs from the conserved cysteine through the conserved F or W. The order of the fields is V gene, J gene, clone size, D gene, CDR3 protein, CDR3 DNA. The D gene is left open where the match is weak. Expanded clones get a size class; other rows say once, few or many, or leave the size out.

v_call: TRBV11-2; j_call: TRBJ2-2; clone_size: many; d_call: TRBD2; cdr3_aa: CASLGLAGDLTGELFF; cdr3_nt: TGTGCCAGCCTCGGACTAGCGGGGGACCTCACCGGGGAGCTGTTTTTT
v_call: TRBV6-5; j_call: TRBJ2-3; clone_size: .; d_call: TRBD1; cdr3_aa: CASSYSDRGPLTDTQYF; cdr3_nt: TGTGCCAGCAGTTATTCGGACAGGGGGCCCCTCACAGATACGCAGTATTTT
v_call: TRBV6-2/TRBV6-3; j_call: TRBJ1-5; clone_size: many; d_call: TRBD1; cdr3_aa: CASSYETGSGKNQPQHF; cdr3_nt: TGTGCCAGCAGTTACGAGACAGGGTCTGGGAAAAATCAGCCCCAGCATTTT
v_call: TRBV4-1; j_call: TRBJ1-1; clone_size: many; d_call: TRBD1; cdr3_aa: CASSRWDRGNTEAFF; cdr3_nt: TGCGCCAGCAGCCGCTGGGACAGGGGGAACACTGAAGCTTTCTTT
v_call: TRBV6-6; j_call: TRBJ2-3; clone_size: many; d_call: TRBD1; cdr3_aa: CASSYGQESTDTQYF; cdr3_nt: TGTGCCAGCAGTTACGGACAGGAGAGCACAGATACGCAGTATTTT
v_call: TRBV6-5; j_call: TRBJ2-5; clone_size: .; d_call: TRBD2; cdr3_aa: CASSYTNPLERGLETQYF; cdr3_nt: TGTGCCAGCAGTTACACTAACCCCTTAGAGCGGGGGTTAGAGACCCAGTACTTC
v_call: TRBV5-1; j_call: TRBJ1-1; clone_size: many; d_call: TRBD1; cdr3_aa: CASSSSTGMNTEAFF; cdr3_nt: TGCGCCAGCAGCTCTTCGACAGGGATGAACACTGAAGCTTTCTTT
v_call: TRBV3-1; j_call: TRBJ2-3; clone_size: .; d_call: TRBD2; cdr3_aa: CASSQVRGGSDTQYF; cdr3_nt: TGTGCCAGCAGCCAAGTCCGGGGGGGATCCGATACGCAGTATTTT
v_call: TRBV5-1; j_call: TRBJ1-6; clone_size: many; d_call: .; cdr3_aa: CASSFLLGVRSPLHF; cdr3_nt: TGCGCCAGCAGCTTTTTGCTAGGGGTTAGATCACCCCTCCACTTT
v_call: TRBV18; j_call: TRBJ2-5; clone_size: many; d_call: .; cdr3_aa: CASSLTAGSMETQYF; cdr3_nt: TGTGCCAGCTCACTCACTGCCGGGTCCATGGAGACCCAGTACTTC
v_call: TRBV10-3; j_call: TRBJ1-4; clone_size: .; d_call: .; cdr3_aa: CAISDSGRAGLNEKLFF; cdr3_nt: TGTGCCATCAGTGACTCGGGCCGTGCGGGTCTCAATGAAAAACTGTTTTTT
v_call: TRBV9; j_call: TRBJ1-2; clone_size: .; d_call: .; cdr3_aa: CASSVGSAENYGYTF; cdr3_nt: TGTGCCAGCAGCGTAGGTTCAGCAGAAAACTATGGCTACACCTTC
v_call: TRBV29-1; j_call: TRBJ2-3; clone_size: many; d_call: .; cdr3_aa: CSVGAGSTDTQYF; cdr3_nt: TGCAGCGTTGGCGCAGGAAGCACAGATACGCAGTATTTT
v_call: TRBV3-1; j_call: TRBJ2-3; clone_size: many; d_call: TRBD2; cdr3_aa: CASSFRTSGVADTQYF; cdr3_nt: TGTGCCAGCAGCTTCCGGACTAGCGGGGTAGCAGATACGCAGTATTTT
v_call: TRBV27; j_call: TRBJ2-2; clone_size: many; d_call: .; cdr3_aa: CASGPWDTGELFF; cdr3_nt: TGTGCCAGCGGGCCTTGGGACACCGGGGAGCTGTTTTTT
v_call: TRBV5-1; j_call: TRBJ2-3; clone_size: many; d_call: .; cdr3_aa: CASSSALTDTQYF; cdr3_nt: TGCGCCAGCAGCTCCGCCCTCACAGATACGCAGTATTTT
v_call: TRBV7-2; j_call: TRBJ2-7; clone_size: many; d_call: TRBD1; cdr3_aa: CASSLDRGLSYEQYF; cdr3_nt: TGTGCCAGCAGCCTAGACAGGGGGCTGTCCTACGAGCAGTACTTC
v_call: TRBV6-2/TRBV6-3; j_call: TRBJ1-1; clone_size: many; d_call: .; cdr3_aa: CASSYQIGASRMNTEAFF; cdr3_nt: TGTGCCAGCAGTTATCAGATAGGGGCGTCCCGAATGAACACTGAAGCTTTCTTT
v_call: TRBV6-5; j_call: TRBJ2-1; clone_size: many; d_call: .; cdr3_aa: CASSYSTVNEQFF; cdr3_nt: TGTGCCAGCAGTTACTCGACGGTCAATGAGCAGTTCTTC
v_call: TRBV29-1; j_call: TRBJ2-2; clone_size: few; d_call: .; cdr3_aa: CSVHSVNTGELFF; cdr3_nt: TGCAGCGTTCATAGCGTGAACACCGGGGAGCTGTTTTTT
v_call: TRBV3-1; j_call: TRBJ2-3; clone_size: many; d_call: TRBD1; cdr3_aa: CASSQGPGQVTPTQYF; cdr3_nt: TGTGCCAGCAGCCAAGGGCCGGGACAGGTTACGCCTACGCAGTATTTT
v_call: TRBV29-1; j_call: TRBJ2-7; clone_size: many; d_call: TRBD1; cdr3_aa: CSVEVKVRQGSYEQYF; cdr3_nt: TGCAGCGTTGAAGTAAAAGTGAGACAGGGATCCTACGAGCAGTACTTC